Presented here are 16 T cell receptor beta chains from one specimen sequenced in a study of T-cell memory formation after mild COVID-19. MiXCR, applied by TCRdb to the 5' RACE reads, yields one record per CDR3 protein. The repertoire includes about 210,000 distinct CDR3 sequences, about 27% of them detected once, and over 10% sits in the top ten. The sequencing sample was made of PBMCs or a T cell subset sorted from them (not recorded which). Every receptor here comes from an adult woman who had mild COVID-19 (a few samples of this study predate the infection). Cell type and time point are not known.

This clonotype has just a few counts. The chain joins TRBV7-8 to TRBJ2-1; possible D gene TRBD1, 5 bases. Germline V gene sequence: CDR1 SGHVS, CDR2 FQNEAQ. The CDR3 runs 16 residues. Trimming removed 4 bases at V and 0 bases at J, with 13 bases between. In DNA, the CDR3 is TGTGCCAGCAGCTCACACAGGTTACGCTCCTACAATGAGCAGTTCTTC. It codes for CASSSHRLRSYNEQFF.

V is TRBV29-1 and J is TRBJ2-7; D might be TRBD1 (5 bases). This CDR3 contains 15 residues. V gave up 6 bases and J gave up 4 bases, with 22 bases separating them. Germline lookup yields CDR1 SQVTM and CDR2 ANQGSEA. CDR3 sequence: CSVRSAGLKIYEQYF. The CDR3, as DNA: TGCAGCGTCCGAAGCGCAGGGTTGAAAATTTACGAGCAGTACTTC.

The chain carries TRBV3-1 and TRBJ2-7; 12 bases map to TRBD2. Germline loops: CDR1 LGHDT, CDR2 YNNKEL (reference sequence). CDR3 size: 16 residues. V dropped 4 bases and J dropped 3; count of bases not matched to a gene: 7. Here the CDR3 DNA reads TGTGCCAGCAGCCTACGCCCGACTAGCGGGAGCTACGAGCAGTACTTC. This gives the protein CASSLRPTSGSYEQYF.

This rearrangement joins TRBV29-1 to TRBJ2-7; 8 nucleotides match TRBD1. V lost 6 bases to trimming and J lost 4 bases; unmatched junction nucleotides: 5. Germline-derived CDR1 and CDR2 are SQVTM and ANQGSEA. The CDR3 loop spans 12 amino acids. Here the CDR3 reads CSVRTGRYEQYF. The CDR3 DNA sequence: TGCAGCGTCCGGACAGGGCGATACGAGCAGTACTTC.

V is TRBV7-9 and J is TRBJ2-6; 7 nucleotides agree with TRBD1. The CDR3 contains 18 residues. Trimming removed 4 bases from V and 2 bases from J; junction bases left unmatched: 11. Germline V CDR1 and CDR2: SEHNR, FQNEAQ (reference sequence). CDR3 sequence (DNA): TGTGCCAGCAGCTCGACCTTAGACAGGGAAGCTGGGGCCAACGTCCTGACTTTC. This translates into CASSSTLDREAGANVLTF.

V usage is TRBV12-3 or TRBV12-4 and J usage is TRBJ1-2; the match to TRBD1 covers 11 bases. The CDR3 is made up of 15 amino acids. The J segment lost 4 bases and the V segment lost 10 bases, leaving 11 bases of the junction unmatched. This CDR3 is CATRNRDRGIYGYTF. The CDR3 nucleotides read TGTGCCACCCGAAACCGGGACAGGGGGATCTATGGCTACACCTTC.

CDR3 nucleotide sequence: TGTGCCAGCAGCACCGACTCTAGCTACATCACAGATACGCAGTATTTT. Protein sequence: CASSTDSSYITDTQYF. The chain combines TRBV5-4 with TRBJ2-3; D might be TRBD2 (5 bases). Per germline, CDR1 SGHNT and CDR2 YYREEE (reference sequence). V lost 4 bases to trimming and J lost 2 bases, with 17 bases between them. The CDR3 sequence is 16 residues long.

The rearrangement links TRBV20-1 to TRBJ2-7, with 9 nucleotides matching TRBD2. V shed 0 bases, J shed 1 base, and the junction held 4 bases outside the gene matches. Germline assignment: CDR1 DFQATT and CDR2 SNEGSKA (reference sequence). The CDR3 sequence is 15 residues long. The CDR3 is CSARDSGSPSYEQYF. CDR3 in DNA: TGCAGTGCTAGAGATAGCGGGAGCCCTTCCTACGAGCAGTACTTC.

This clonotype came up a few times. This chain connects TRBV2 to TRBJ2-2; TRBD2 might be the D (6 bases). V gave up 4 bases and J gave up 0 bases, with 18 bases separating them. This CDR3 is 18 amino acids long. Germline CDR1 SNHLY, CDR2 FYNNEI. CDR3 bases: TGTGCCAGCAGTGTCCCAACTAGCAGAACCGCGAACACCGGGGAGCTGTTTTTT. Translated: CASSVPTSRTANTGELFF.

This clonotype was seen a few times. The chain couples TRBV5-1 to TRBJ2-2; the D gene is possibly TRBD2 (6 bases). Trimming stripped 2 bases from V and 6 bases from J, with 14 bases between. The CDR3 extends over 15 amino acids. Germline V CDR1 and CDR2: SGHRS, YFSETQ. The CDR3 here is CASSFWSGESGELFF. CDR3 sequence (DNA): TGCGCCAGCAGCTTCTGGTCGGGGGAGTCCGGGGAGCTGTTTTTT.

This chain uses TRBV7-6 with TRBJ2-5, with 10 bases identical to TRBD1. J lost 5 bases, V lost 5 bases, and 8 bases had no gene match. Germline V lookup: CDR1 SGHVS, CDR2 FNYEAQ. The CDR3 has 15 residues. The CDR3 loop is CASSIETGGSETQYF. CDR3 in DNA: TGTGCCAGCAGCATAGAGACAGGGGGCTCGGAGACCCAGTACTTC.

The chain joins TRBV7-6 to TRBJ1-1, with D tentatively TRBD1 (5 bases). Trimming stripped 5 bases from V and 5 bases from J, with 18 bases between. CDR3 length: 15 residues. Germline assignment: CDR1 SGHVS and CDR2 FNYEAQ. CDR3 region: CASSPGWGAPTEAFF. The CDR3 nucleotides are TGTGCCAGCAGCCCAGGGTGGGGTGCCCCTACTGAAGCTTTCTTT.

V gene TRBV29-1 combines with J gene TRBJ2-7; TRBD2 is a possible D gene (6 bases). The V gene's germline CDR1 is SQVTM and CDR2 ANQGSEA. The CDR3 extends over 12 amino acids. V lost 1 base, J lost 2 bases, and 6 bases lay in between. CDR3 nucleotides: TGCAGCGTTGAAGGCGGGACCTACGAGCAGTACTTC. This translates into CSVEGGTYEQYF.

Only one count was recorded for this clonotype. V usage is TRBV6-5 and J usage is TRBJ1-2; D is possibly TRBD1 (5 bases). The CDR3 sequence is 16 residues long. The germline gives CDR1 MNHEY, CDR2 SVGAGI. The V and J ends lost 0 bases and 3 bases respectively, with 14 bases between them. The CDR3 spells CASSYSSRVGYYGYTF. For the CDR3, the DNA is TGTGCCAGCAGTTACTCGAGCAGGGTTGGATACTATGGCTACACCTTC.

This clonotype was seen a handful of times. V is TRBV5-4 and J is TRBJ2-1, with 13 bases that match TRBD2. From germline, CDR1 is SGHNT and CDR2 YYREEE (reference sequence). The CDR3 consists of 14 residues. The junction had 2 bases not matched to a gene; V was cut back by 3 bases and J by 8 bases. The CDR3 region has the DNA TGTGCCAGCAGCTGGACTAGCGGGAGCGATGAGCAGTTCTTC. Encoded protein: CASSWTSGSDEQFF.

This clonotype was seen a handful of times. This chain connects TRBV7-2 to TRBJ2-1; D perhaps matches TRBD1 (5 bases). V lost 7 bases and J lost 4, with 14 bases in between. This CDR3 region has 14 residues. Germline V gene sequence: CDR1 SGHTA, CDR2 FQGNSA. The CDR3 region has the DNA TGTGCCAGCAAACCCCGACAGCGATACAATGAGCAGTTCTTC. Translating gives CASKPRQRYNEQFF.